This T cell receptor beta chain is from a study of blood T cell repertoires in COVID-19. Study details: Samples of COVID-19 (acute and convalescent) were obtained from the United States, Italy and Spain. Sources were T cells, B-cell-depleted T cells, or PBMCs; the material itself was cDNA or gDNA.

In the original workflow: Amplifying reference gene primers gave estimates of nucleated cell counts. Assay used: immunoSEQ multiplex PCR; TCRdb lists only in-frame clones, some missing. For V, J and clone size, that table is used; D and trimming come from the DNA. Of about 440,000 clones listed, approximately 89% are singletons. V was cut by 0 bases and J by 0 bases, with 12 bases left in between. CDR3 size: 17 residues. The V gene's germline CDR1 is LNHNV and CDR2 YYDKDF (reference sequence). Seattle participants joined during active infection and were tracked over time. The specimen was peripheral blood. This TCR was recovered from a woman between 50 and 59 years old with COVID-19, enrolled during active disease. V gene TRBV15 combines with J gene TRBJ1-5, with TRBD1 as a possible D gene (6 bases). CDR3 loop: CATSRDRTANSNQPQHF. The CDR3, as DNA: TGTGCCACCAGCAGAGATAGGACAGCTAATAGCAATCAGCCCCAGCATTTT.